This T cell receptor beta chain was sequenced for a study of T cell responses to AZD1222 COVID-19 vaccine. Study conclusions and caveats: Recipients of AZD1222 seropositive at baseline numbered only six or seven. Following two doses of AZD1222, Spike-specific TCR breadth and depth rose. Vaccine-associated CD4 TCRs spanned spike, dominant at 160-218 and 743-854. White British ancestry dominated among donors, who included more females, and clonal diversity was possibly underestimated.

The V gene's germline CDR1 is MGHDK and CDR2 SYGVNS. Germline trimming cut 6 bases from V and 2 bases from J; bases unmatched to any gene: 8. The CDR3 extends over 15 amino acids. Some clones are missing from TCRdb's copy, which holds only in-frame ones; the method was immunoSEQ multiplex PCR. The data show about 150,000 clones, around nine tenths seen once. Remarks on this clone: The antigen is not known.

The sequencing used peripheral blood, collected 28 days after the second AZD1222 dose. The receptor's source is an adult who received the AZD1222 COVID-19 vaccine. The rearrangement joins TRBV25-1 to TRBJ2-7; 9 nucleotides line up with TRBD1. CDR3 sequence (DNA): TGTGCCAGCAGAACTACAGGGGGCAGACCCTACGAGCAGTACTTC. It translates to CASRTTGGRPYEQYF.